Listed below are T cell receptor beta chains from one sample, sequenced in a study of cytomegalovirus exposure and HLA in healthy donors. Generated by immunoSEQ multiplex PCR, the TCRdb table keeps only in-frame clones and is missing some. The sample has about 120,000 clones, around three quarters seen once. The material sequenced was PBMCs. These TCRs come from a woman in her fifties or sixties in good health and CMV-seronegative. The CDR3 runs from the conserved cysteine through the conserved F or W. A D gene is named only where the DNA matches it firmly. Some rows have no size entry. The others give once, few or many, or a class for an expanded clone.

. | TRBJ2-7 | . | TRBV7-9 | TGTTCCAGCAGCTTATCCCCTCGGTTCGAGCAGTACTTC | CSSSLSPRFEQYF
. | TRBJ2-3 | TRBD2 | TRBV2 | TGTGCCAGCAGTGGGACTAGCGGGGTAGATACGCAGTATTTT | CASSGTSGVDTQYF
. | TRBJ1-5 | . | TRBV19 | TGTGCCAGTAGTATTCTTTCTGATCAGCCCCAGCATTTT | CASSILSDQPQHF
. | TRBJ1-5 | . | TRBV14 | TGTGCCAGCAGCCAAGATCCAGAGGGGAGGGAGAGGTTGTGTCAGCCCCAGCATTTT | CASSQDPEGRERLCQPQHF
. | TRBJ2-7 | TRBD1 | TRBV27 | TGTGCCAGCAGTTTGCAGGGGACAGAGTCCTACGAGCAGTACTTC | CASSLQGTESYEQYF
. | TRBJ1-4 | TRBD1 | TRBV19 | TGTGCCAGTAGTCAAAGGCTAACAAGGGGGCATGAAAAACTGTTTTTT | CASSQRLTRGHEKLFF
. | TRBJ2-5 | TRBD2 | TRBV7-9 | TGTGCCAGCAGCCTCGGACTAGCGGAAGAGACCCAGTACTTC | CASSLGLAEETQYF
. | TRBJ2-3 | TRBD2 | TRBV7-2 | TGTGCCAGCAGCCCCACTGTACTAGCGGGAGGGCCGGATACGCAGTATTTT | CASSPTVLAGGPDTQYF
. | TRBJ1-1 | . | TRBV9 | TGTGCCAGCAGCGTTCACCAGTATGCGGTCGGTGACCAAGGTGGCGCTTTCTTT | CASSVHQYAVGDQGGAFF
. | TRBJ2-1 | . | TRBV29-1 | TGCAGCGCCCTGGGGGGGGGCGGCAATGAGCAGTTCTTC | CSALGGGGNEQFF
few | TRBJ2-3 | . | TRBV11-1 | TGTGCCAGCAGTTTTCGAGGGCAATATGAGGATACGCAGTATTTT | CASSFRGQYEDTQYF
. | TRBJ1-3 | TRBD1 | TRBV18 | TGTGCCAGCTCACAGGGACAGGGGAAGACTGGAAACACCATATATTTT | CASSQGQGKTGNTIYF
. | TRBJ2-1 | TRBD2 | TRBV7-9 | TGTGCCAGCAGCGTCGGACTAGCGGGACTTGTCAATGAGCAGTTCTTC | CASSVGLAGLVNEQFF
. | TRBJ2-5 | . | TRBV4-3 | TGCGCCAGCAGCCAACCGGGGCAAGAGACCCAGTACTTC | CASSQPGQETQYF
. | TRBJ1-4 | . | TRBV1 | TGCACCAGCAGCCCGGCCGCGGGGGACAATGAAAAACTGTTTTTT | CTSSPAAGDNEKLFF
. | TRBJ1-5 | . | TRBV21-1 | TGTGCCAGCAGCAAAGAGACCGGACAGGCCAGAAATCAGCCCCAGCATTTT | CASSKETGQARNQPQHF
few | TRBJ1-6 | TRBD1 | TRBV2 | TGTGCCAGCAGTGAAGGGGGACAGACACCCCTCCACTTT | CASSEGGQTPLHF
. | TRBJ2-7 | TRBD1 | TRBV27 | TGTGCCAGCTCATTGGACAGGGGGCAAGAGCAGTACTTC | CASSLDRGQEQYF
. | TRBJ2-3 | TRBD1 | TRBV28 | TGTGCCAGCAGTTCACAGGGGGGCTGGGGGACAGATACGCAGTATTTT | CASSSQGGWGTDTQYF
. | TRBJ2-7 | TRBD1 | TRBV7-2 | TGTGCCAGCAGCTTCGGGACAGGCCCCACCTACGAGCAGTACTTC | CASSFGTGPTYEQYF
. | TRBJ2-7 | . | TRBV5-4 | TGTGCCAGCAGCTTAAAGTCCCTCGCAGTCGAGCAGTACTTC | CASSLKSLAVEQYF
. | TRBJ1-5 | . | TRBV28 | TGTGCCAGCAGCCAGTATAGCAATCAGCCCCAGCATTTT | CASSQYSNQPQHF
. | TRBJ1-1 | . | TRBV11-3 | TGTGCCAGCAGCAAAGCTGGCACTGAAGCTTTCTTT | CASSKAGTEAFF
once | TRBJ2-7 | . | TRBV30 | TGTGCCTGGAGCGCAACAGCCTACGAGCAGTACTTC | CAWSATAYEQYF
few | TRBJ2-5 | TRBD1 | TRBV28 | TGTGCCAGCAGTTTTTCGGGACAGGGTGGAGAGACCCAGTACTTC | CASSFSGQGGETQYF
once | TRBJ2-5 | . | TRBV2 | TGTGCCAGCAAGGGGGGAGGGCCGGTCTGGCACCAAGAGACCCAGTACTTC | CASKGGGPVWHQETQYF
. | TRBJ2-7 | . | TRBV28 | TGTGCCAGCAGCCTAGGGGGCGAGCAGTACTTC | CASSLGGEQYF
. | TRBJ1-3 | TRBD1 | TRBV28 | TGTGCCAGCAGTTTAGGTACGGGACAGTATGGAAACACCATATATTTT | CASSLGTGQYGNTIYF
. | TRBJ2-1 | TRBD2 | TRBV4-3 | TGCGCCAGCAGCCAAGACGGGAGGGCCTCGAAAATTGAGCAGTTCTTC | CASSQDGRASKIEQFF
. | TRBJ2-3 | TRBD1 | TRBV4-3 | TGCGCCAGCAGTCGCCTTGTGACAGGGACCACAGATACGCAGTATTTT | CASSRLVTGTTDTQYF
few | TRBJ2-7 | TRBD1 | TRBV5-1 | TGCGCCAGCAGCCCCACGACAGGGTTCGTTTACGAGCAGTACTTC | CASSPTTGFVYEQYF
. | TRBJ1-4 | . | TRBV27 | TGTGCCAGCAGTTTTGCGGGGAAACATGAAAAACTGTTTTTT | CASSFAGKHEKLFF
. | TRBJ2-7 | . | TRBV6-1 | TGTGCCAGCAGTATTGACAGGTCTTCCTACGAGCAGTACTTC | CASSIDRSSYEQYF
once | TRBJ1-1 | . | TRBV10-3 | TGTGCCATCAGTGAAACCGGGAGGACTGAAGCTTTCTTT | CAISETGRTEAFF
. | TRBJ2-3 | . | TRBV11-2 | TGTGCCAGCAGCTTAGGGGCACCCCCGCAGTATTTT | CASSLGAPPQYF
. | TRBJ1-1 | . | TRBV28 | TGTGCCAGCAGTTTGGCCAGGGTAGGTACTGAAGCTTTCTTT | CASSLARVGTEAFF
. | TRBJ2-1 | TRBD2 | TRBV14 | TGTGCCAGCAGCGGATGGACTAGCGGGAGGGTTAATGAGCAGTTCTTC | CASSGWTSGRVNEQFF
once | TRBJ2-3 | . | TRBV19 | TGTGCCAGTAGTATCTCGGGTTTAGGCGGGAACCGGGTCACAGATACGCAGTATTTT | CASSISGLGGNRVTDTQYF
few | TRBJ2-7 | TRBD2 | TRBV18 | TGTGCCAGCTCACCACCTAGTCCGGGGGGTTACGAGCAGTACTTC | CASSPPSPGGYEQYF
few | TRBJ1-5 | TRBD1 | TRBV5-6 | TGTGCCAGCAGCCGGACAGGGGGCGCGAGCAATCAGCCCCAGCATTTT | CASSRTGGASNQPQHF
. | TRBJ2-3 | . | TRBV7-6 | TGTGCCAGCACTCTCGGGGAGGCAGCAGATACGCAGTATTTT | CASTLGEAADTQYF
. | TRBJ2-7 | . | TRBV4-3 | TGCGCCAGCAGCCAAGAGCTAGCTTACGAGCAGTACTTC | CASSQELAYEQYF
few | TRBJ1-4 | . | TRBV10-3 | TGTGCCGCCACTAACCCAGGGAACGGTGAAAAACTGTTTTTT | CAATNPGNGEKLFF
. | TRBJ2-5 | . | TRBV11-3 | TGTGCCAGCAGCTTCACGAGAGCTCAAGAGACCCAGTACTTC | CASSFTRAQETQYF
. | TRBJ2-7 | . | TRBV27 | TGTGCCAGCAGTTTAACCAGTGACTACGAGCAGTACTTC | CASSLTSDYEQYF
. | TRBJ1-1 | . | TRBV7-2 | TGTGCCAGCAGCCCCCCGGGGATGAACACTGAAGCTTTCTTT | CASSPPGMNTEAFF